A selection of T cell receptor beta chains follows, all from one sample in a study of cytomegalovirus exposure and HLA in healthy donors. Profiled with immunoSEQ multiplex PCR; TCRdb holds only in-frame clones, not every one. The sample lists 150,000 to 200,000 clones; roughly 84% were seen once. Sequenced input: PBMCs. Every receptor here comes from a woman between 18 and 30 years old in good health and CMV-seropositive. The CDR3 runs from the conserved cysteine through the conserved F or W. Each record gives: J gene, D gene, clone size, V gene, CDR3 protein, CDR3 DNA. A D gene is named only where the DNA matches it firmly. Part of the rows lack a size; the others show once, few, many or a class for expanded clones.

J gene: TRBJ2-2
D gene: NA
clone size: NA
V gene: TRBV18
CDR3 protein: CASSPQPPGELFF
CDR3 DNA: TGTGCCAGCTCACCACAGCCACCCGGGGAGCTGTTTTTT

J gene: TRBJ2-2
D gene: NA
clone size: few
V gene: TRBV7-9
CDR3 protein: CASSLGQSNTGELFF
CDR3 DNA: TGTGCCAGCAGCCTGGGACAATCGAACACCGGGGAGCTGTTTTTT

J gene: TRBJ2-7
D gene: TRBD1
clone size: NA
V gene: TRBV29-1
CDR3 protein: CSFRQGRNEQYF
CDR3 DNA: TGCAGCTTTAGACAGGGGCGAAACGAGCAGTACTTC

J gene: TRBJ1-3
D gene: NA
clone size: NA
V gene: TRBV9
CDR3 protein: CASSGFLDTLYF
CDR3 DNA: TGTGCCAGCAGCGGGTTCTTGGACACCCTATATTTT

J gene: TRBJ1-3
D gene: NA
clone size: NA
V gene: TRBV11-2
CDR3 protein: CASRRGGAGNTIYF
CDR3 DNA: TGTGCCAGCAGACGCGGGGGGGCTGGAAACACCATATATTTT

J gene: TRBJ1-4
D gene: NA
clone size: NA
V gene: TRBV5-4
CDR3 protein: CASSLDAGAGEKLFF
CDR3 DNA: TGTGCCAGCAGCTTGGACGCGGGCGCGGGTGAAAAACTGTTTTTT

J gene: TRBJ2-3
D gene: TRBD2
clone size: NA
V gene: TRBV7-9
CDR3 protein: CASQHSRTSPSTDTQYF
CDR3 DNA: TGTGCCAGCCAACACTCACGGACTAGCCCGAGCACAGATACGCAGTATTTT

J gene: TRBJ1-1
D gene: TRBD1
clone size: NA
V gene: TRBV11-1
CDR3 protein: CASSFGSGQEAFF
CDR3 DNA: TGTGCCAGCAGCTTTGGTTCGGGACAGGAAGCTTTCTTT

J gene: TRBJ1-2
D gene: TRBD1
clone size: NA
V gene: TRBV7-3
CDR3 protein: CASSSYRGPNYGYTF
CDR3 DNA: TGTGCCAGCAGCAGTTACAGGGGGCCGAACTATGGCTACACCTTC

J gene: TRBJ2-3
D gene: TRBD1
clone size: NA
V gene: TRBV5-1
CDR3 protein: CASKGQGRYTQYF
CDR3 DNA: TGCGCCAGCAAGGGACAGGGGAGGTATACGCAGTATTTT

J gene: TRBJ2-6
D gene: TRBD1
clone size: few
V gene: TRBV4-1
CDR3 protein: CASSPRTGPSGANVLTF
CDR3 DNA: TGCGCCAGCAGCCCCCGGACAGGGCCCTCTGGGGCCAACGTCCTGACTTTC

J gene: TRBJ2-1
D gene: TRBD2
clone size: NA
V gene: TRBV7-8
CDR3 protein: CASSLGASGGADLFF
CDR3 DNA: TGTGCCAGCAGCTTAGGGGCTAGCGGGGGGGCCGATCTGTTCTTC

J gene: TRBJ2-5
D gene: TRBD2
clone size: NA
V gene: TRBV7-9
CDR3 protein: CASSPWTSGGVQETQYF
CDR3 DNA: TGTGCCAGCAGCCCTTGGACTAGCGGGGGGGTGCAAGAGACCCAGTACTTC

J gene: TRBJ1-5
D gene: NA
clone size: few
V gene: TRBV4-1
CDR3 protein: CASSQGLNQPQHF
CDR3 DNA: TGCGCCAGCAGCCAAGGTCTTAATCAGCCCCAGCATTTT

J gene: TRBJ2-7
D gene: NA
clone size: NA
V gene: TRBV2
CDR3 protein: CASSDAGRGAVYEQYF
CDR3 DNA: TGTGCCAGCAGTGACGCGGGCAGGGGGGCAGTCTACGAGCAGTACTTC

J gene: TRBJ2-7
D gene: NA
clone size: NA
V gene: TRBV2
CDR3 protein: CASSDSGGAYEQYF
CDR3 DNA: TGTGCCAGCAGTGATTCTGGGGGCGCCTACGAGCAGTACTTC

J gene: TRBJ2-7
D gene: TRBD1
clone size: NA
V gene: TRBV7-9
CDR3 protein: CASSSRQGAYEQYF
CDR3 DNA: TGTGCCAGCAGCTCCCGACAGGGGGCATACGAGCAGTACTTC

J gene: TRBJ2-3
D gene: TRBD1
clone size: NA
V gene: TRBV19
CDR3 protein: CASSILDRGSSTDTQYF
CDR3 DNA: TGTGCCAGTAGTATATTGGACAGGGGGTCTAGCACAGATACGCAGTATTTT

J gene: TRBJ2-5
D gene: NA
clone size: NA
V gene: TRBV13
CDR3 protein: CASSLGRTQETQYF
CDR3 DNA: TGTGCCAGCAGCTTAGGCCGAACACAAGAGACCCAGTACTTC

J gene: TRBJ1-6
D gene: TRBD1
clone size: NA
V gene: TRBV19
CDR3 protein: CAGGTANSPLHF
CDR3 DNA: TGTGCAGGCGGGACAGCTAATTCACCCCTCCACTTT

J gene: TRBJ2-7
D gene: TRBD2
clone size: NA
V gene: TRBV7-2
CDR3 protein: CASSDRLAREQYF
CDR3 DNA: TGTGCCAGCAGCGACCGACTAGCTCGTGAGCAGTACTTC

J gene: TRBJ2-7
D gene: NA
clone size: NA
V gene: TRBV4-1
CDR3 protein: CASSPARGSYEQYF
CDR3 DNA: TGCGCCAGCAGCCCCGCAAGAGGGTCCTACGAGCAGTACTTC

J gene: TRBJ2-2
D gene: NA
clone size: NA
V gene: TRBV11-2
CDR3 protein: CASSLRGANTGELFF
CDR3 DNA: TGTGCCAGCAGCTTGCGGGGCGCGAACACCGGGGAGCTGTTTTTT

J gene: TRBJ2-7
D gene: NA
clone size: once
V gene: TRBV12-5
CDR3 protein: CASGLDRGGFYEQYF
CDR3 DNA: TGTGCTAGTGGTTTAGACAGGGGAGGGTTCTACGAGCAGTACTTC

J gene: TRBJ2-7
D gene: TRBD2
clone size: NA
V gene: TRBV5-1
CDR3 protein: CASSLRSGGLHEQYF
CDR3 DNA: TGCGCCAGCAGCTTGAGGAGCGGGGGACTCCACGAGCAGTACTTC

J gene: TRBJ1-1
D gene: NA
clone size: NA
V gene: TRBV5-1
CDR3 protein: CASSEGVNTEAFF
CDR3 DNA: TGCGCCAGCAGCGAGGGGGTGAACACTGAAGCTTTCTTT

J gene: TRBJ1-1
D gene: TRBD1
clone size: NA
V gene: TRBV7-3
CDR3 protein: CASSLGTGGKAFF
CDR3 DNA: TGTGCCAGCAGCTTAGGGACAGGGGGCAAAGCTTTCTTT

J gene: TRBJ1-2
D gene: NA
clone size: NA
V gene: TRBV2
CDR3 protein: CALQLYGYTF
CDR3 DNA: TGTGCCCTCCAGTTGTATGGCTACACCTTC

J gene: TRBJ2-2
D gene: NA
clone size: NA
V gene: TRBV18
CDR3 protein: CASSPRGNTGELFF
CDR3 DNA: TGTGCCAGCTCACCTCGGGGGAACACCGGGGAGCTGTTTTTT

J gene: TRBJ2-6
D gene: NA
clone size: NA
V gene: TRBV5-1
CDR3 protein: CASALSQASGANVLTF
CDR3 DNA: TGCGCCAGCGCCTTAAGCCAGGCTTCTGGGGCCAACGTCCTGACTTTC

J gene: TRBJ2-1
D gene: NA
clone size: NA
V gene: TRBV2
CDR3 protein: CASRKDRGTYNEQFF
CDR3 DNA: TGTGCCAGCAGAAAGGACAGAGGTACTTACAATGAGCAGTTCTTC

J gene: TRBJ1-6
D gene: NA
clone size: few
V gene: TRBV11-2
CDR3 protein: CASSVTGSPLHF
CDR3 DNA: TGTGCCAGCAGCGTCACAGGGTCACCCCTCCACTTT

J gene: TRBJ2-3
D gene: TRBD2
clone size: NA
V gene: TRBV5-1
CDR3 protein: CASSLELATPITDTQYF
CDR3 DNA: TGCGCCAGCAGCTTGGAACTAGCGACCCCTATCACAGATACGCAGTATTTT

J gene: TRBJ2-3
D gene: TRBD2
clone size: NA
V gene: TRBV7-9
CDR3 protein: CASSDRGLAVFDTQYF
CDR3 DNA: TGTGCCAGCAGCGACCGAGGACTAGCGGTTTTCGATACGCAGTATTTT

J gene: TRBJ1-6
D gene: NA
clone size: NA
V gene: TRBV5-8
CDR3 protein: CASSPPGVRSYNSPLHF
CDR3 DNA: TGTGCCAGCAGCCCCCCCGGGGTCCGCTCCTATAATTCACCCCTCCACTTT

J gene: TRBJ1-1
D gene: NA
clone size: NA
V gene: TRBV5-1
CDR3 protein: CASTRTLNTEAFF
CDR3 DNA: TGCGCCAGCACCAGGACACTGAACACTGAAGCTTTCTTT

J gene: TRBJ1-2
D gene: NA
clone size: NA
V gene: TRBV6-5
CDR3 protein: CASSPGGGSGYTF
CDR3 DNA: TGTGCCAGCAGCCCCGGGGGGGGCTCCGGCTACACCTTC

J gene: TRBJ1-2
D gene: NA
clone size: NA
V gene: TRBV9
CDR3 protein: CASSAITPGGSRYGYTF
CDR3 DNA: TGTGCCAGCAGCGCGATCACGCCGGGGGGGTCCCGCTATGGCTACACCTTC

J gene: TRBJ1-2
D gene: NA
clone size: NA
V gene: TRBV7-3
CDR3 protein: CASSSRGPRYGYTF
CDR3 DNA: TGTGCCAGCAGCTCCAGGGGCCCTAGGTATGGCTACACCTTC

J gene: TRBJ2-2
D gene: TRBD2
clone size: NA
V gene: TRBV7-8
CDR3 protein: CASSVLAGGNTGELFF
CDR3 DNA: TGTGCCAGCAGCGTTCTAGCGGGGGGCAACACCGGGGAGCTGTTTTTT

J gene: TRBJ2-3
D gene: NA
clone size: few
V gene: TRBV2
CDR3 protein: CASSRGRLLPDTQYF
CDR3 DNA: TGTGCCAGCTCCCGGGGAAGACTCCTCCCAGATACGCAGTATTTT

J gene: TRBJ2-7
D gene: NA
clone size: NA
V gene: TRBV21-1
CDR3 protein: CASSNGPRDSSYEQYF
CDR3 DNA: TGTGCCAGCAGCAACGGTCCCCGGGACAGCTCCTACGAGCAGTACTTC

J gene: TRBJ2-1
D gene: NA
clone size: NA
V gene: TRBV19
CDR3 protein: CASSNIYNEQFF
CDR3 DNA: TGTGCCAGTAGTAACATTTACAATGAGCAGTTCTTC

J gene: TRBJ2-7
D gene: TRBD1
clone size: once
V gene: TRBV5-1
CDR3 protein: CASSFGTESTYEQYF
CDR3 DNA: TGCGCCAGCAGTTTCGGGACAGAGTCCACCTACGAGCAGTACTTC

J gene: TRBJ2-7
D gene: TRBD2
clone size: NA
V gene: TRBV5-1
CDR3 protein: CASSFGGLAGGTYEQYF
CDR3 DNA: TGCGCCAGCAGCTTTGGAGGACTAGCGGGGGGAACCTACGAGCAGTACTTC

J gene: TRBJ1-6
D gene: NA
clone size: NA
V gene: TRBV4-1
CDR3 protein: CASSQDRKEGVISPLHF
CDR3 DNA: TGCGCCAGCAGCCAAGATCGAAAGGAGGGAGTTATTTCACCCCTCCACTTT

J gene: TRBJ1-1
D gene: NA
clone size: NA
V gene: TRBV10-3
CDR3 protein: CAISQQGGQATEAFF
CDR3 DNA: TGTGCCATCAGCCAACAGGGCGGGCAGGCCACTGAAGCTTTCTTT

J gene: TRBJ2-5
D gene: TRBD2
clone size: NA
V gene: TRBV4-2
CDR3 protein: CASSQAASGGLETQYF
CDR3 DNA: TGTGCCAGCAGCCAGGCCGCTAGCGGGGGATTGGAGACCCAGTACTTC

J gene: TRBJ2-2
D gene: TRBD1
clone size: NA
V gene: TRBV10-3
CDR3 protein: CAIKGARDTGELFF
CDR3 DNA: TGTGCCATCAAGGGGGCGCGGGACACCGGGGAGCTGTTTTTT

J gene: TRBJ1-5
D gene: NA
clone size: NA
V gene: TRBV6-1
CDR3 protein: CASSEAEGNQPQHF
CDR3 DNA: TGTGCCAGCAGTGAAGCTGAGGGCAATCAGCCCCAGCATTTT

J gene: TRBJ1-3
D gene: NA
clone size: NA
V gene: TRBV19
CDR3 protein: CASRQFQLSGNTIYF
CDR3 DNA: TGTGCCAGTAGACAGTTCCAACTCTCTGGAAACACCATATATTTT

J gene: TRBJ1-3
D gene: NA
clone size: NA
V gene: TRBV5-6
CDR3 protein: CASSFGTSNTIYF
CDR3 DNA: TGTGCCAGCAGCTTTGGGACATCGAACACCATATATTTT

J gene: TRBJ2-7
D gene: NA
clone size: NA
V gene: TRBV10-1
CDR3 protein: CASSDGRTYEQYF
CDR3 DNA: TGCGCCAGCAGTGACGGTCGAACCTACGAGCAGTACTTC

J gene: TRBJ2-7
D gene: TRBD2
clone size: NA
V gene: TRBV4-1
CDR3 protein: CASSLRTSGVLVGEQYF
CDR3 DNA: TGCGCCAGCAGCCTTCGGACTAGCGGGGTCCTGGTGGGCGAGCAGTACTTC

J gene: TRBJ2-7
D gene: TRBD1
clone size: few
V gene: TRBV10-1
CDR3 protein: CASSGTGTMGEQYF
CDR3 DNA: TGCGCCAGCAGTGGGACAGGGACGATGGGGGAGCAGTACTTC

J gene: TRBJ2-5
D gene: NA
clone size: NA
V gene: TRBV4-1
CDR3 protein: CASSQVIWQRETQYF
CDR3 DNA: TGCGCCAGCAGCCAAGTAATTTGGCAGCGGGAGACCCAGTACTTC

J gene: TRBJ1-2
D gene: TRBD1
clone size: NA
V gene: TRBV4-1
CDR3 protein: CASSQVGTGIFYTF
CDR3 DNA: TGCGCCAGCAGCCAAGTCGGGACAGGGATTTTCTACACCTTC